This TCR beta chain was sequenced for a study of blood T cells in healthy people across ages. Broader study findings: Aged donors had fewer naive CD4+ cells and lower diversity than long-lived donors. Roughly linear age-related decline in beta diversity appeared, significant by age around 38. With naive T cell percentage, TCR beta diversity showed a strong correlation.

This CDR3 comprises 14 residues. V was pared by 5 bases and J by 4 bases, with 14 bases between. Then a second PCR, running roughly 7 to 11 cycles, was carried out with a sample-barcoded 5' primer and a J-beta primer mix. TCRdb re-called the 5' RACE reads with MiXCR, one entry per CDR3 protein. The top ten clones hold about 54% of a sample with around 400,000 distinct CDR3 sequences, 45% to 60% of them seen once. Concerning this clonotype itself: The antigen is undetermined.

V usage is TRBV12-3 or TRBV12-4 and J usage is TRBJ1-2; D may be TRBD1 (5 bases). Source material: blood. The sequence was obtained from a man in his sixties in good health. The CDR3 DNA sequence: TGTGCCAGCAGTGCCAGGGCCATGGGCTATGGCTACACCTTC. It specifies CASSARAMGYGYTF.